This TCR beta chain was identified in a study of T cells in Graves' hyperthyroidism and ophthalmopathy. Findings of the study overall: Appearing also in blood were most of the thyroid clonotypes expanded above 0.001.

This clonotype was observed many times. The antigen is unknown. Amplification targeted TCR beta CDR3 regions from RNA transcripts. Using the HTBI primer set, a first-round RT-PCR was run on the TCR CDR3. TCRdb reprocessed the multiplex PCR reads via MiXCR and lists one record per CDR3 protein. This table has hundreds of thousands of distinct CDR3 sequences, 35% to 40% appearing once. The sequenced sample consisted of blood. The sequence was collected from a man aged 18 to 30 with Graves' hyperthyroidism.

The CDR3 DNA sequence: TGCAGTTCCGTGACAGGGGGAGATGAAAAACTGTTTTTT. Translation: CSSVTGGDEKLFF. The chain has TRBV20-1 and TRBJ1-4; the match to TRBD1 covers 9 bases. Per the germline V gene, CDR1 is DFQATT and CDR2 is SNEGSKA (reference sequence). The length of the CDR3 is 13 residues. The V and J ends lost 8 bases and 6 bases, in that order; junction bases with no gene match: 7.